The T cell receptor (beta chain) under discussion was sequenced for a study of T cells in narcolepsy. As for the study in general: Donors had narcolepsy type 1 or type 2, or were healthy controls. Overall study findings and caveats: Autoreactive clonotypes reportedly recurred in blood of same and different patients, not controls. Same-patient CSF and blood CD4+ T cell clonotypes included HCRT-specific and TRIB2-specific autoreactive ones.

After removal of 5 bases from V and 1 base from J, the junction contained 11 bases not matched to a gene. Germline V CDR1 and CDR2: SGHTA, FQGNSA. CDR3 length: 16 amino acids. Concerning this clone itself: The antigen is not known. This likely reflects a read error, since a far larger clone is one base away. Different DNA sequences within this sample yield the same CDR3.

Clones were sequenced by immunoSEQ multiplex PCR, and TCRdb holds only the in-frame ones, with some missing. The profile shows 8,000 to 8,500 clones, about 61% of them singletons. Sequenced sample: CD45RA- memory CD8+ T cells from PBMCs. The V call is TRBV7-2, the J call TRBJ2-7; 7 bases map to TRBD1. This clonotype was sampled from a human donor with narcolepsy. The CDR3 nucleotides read TGTGCCAGCAGCCAAGATAGTACAGGGGCTTCCTACGAGCAGTACTTC. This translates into CASSQDSTGASYEQYF.